This T cell receptor beta chain emerged from a study of tumor-infiltrating T cells and Merkel cell polyomavirus (dated by TCRdb to about 2017). The study in broad terms: The study examined CD8+ T cells specific for the Merkel cell polyomavirus KLL epitope in Merkel cell carcinoma patients. Varying disease stages were represented at patient presentation, and patients were followed for a median of roughly 2.8 years (range roughly 1.1 to 6.0 years). Patients received varied, non-standardized therapies including chemotherapy, radiation and immunotherapies. In roughly 15 samples, TRB sequencing was done on KLL-tetramer-sorted cells from blood or tumor-infiltrating lymphocytes, along with 12 matched whole-tumor samples. Most of the whole-tumor samples were 25-micron curls sectioned from formalin-fixed, paraffin-embedded tissue blocks. Across the study, one tumor sample was a frozen nodal tumor digest and one was a flash-frozen core biopsy of a metastasis.

Findings and caveats that apply to the study as a whole: The study examined just one viral epitope, so T cells targeting other Merkel cell polyomavirus epitopes were not captured. Significantly improved MCC-specific survival was associated with a higher intratumoral fraction of KLL-specific T cells (roughly 1.8-18% versus roughly 0-0.15%). KLL-specific TRB repertoires were found to be diverse and largely private, with only one public clonotype, shared by two patients, identified among 400 or so unique sequences. One limitation of the study is the small sample size (n of about twelve patients). A greater number of unique KLL-specific clonotypes in tumors (about 5-108 vs 0-3) was associated with a significant advantage in MCC-specific survival (P = 0.0051).

The library was made by the immunoSEQ multiplex PCR assay. Genomic DNA extraction, TRB sequencing and normalization were performed by Adaptive Biotechnologies (Seattle, WA). Processing in the source paper ran as follows. Clonality was computed as one minus Shannon entropy of productive TRB sequences normalized by log2 of unique productive sequences. KLL-specific clonotypes in tumors were found by matching TCRbeta CDR3 amino acid sequences to the sequences from the tetramer-sorted sample of each patient. The source is immuneACCESS, and TCRdb retained only in-frame sequences with V and J called. Part of the clones is not carried over; for the studies checked, unresolved V genes explain less than half of this, and the remainder is unexplained. Clone size and the V and J calls come from that table; the DNA yielded D and trimming. The sample records more than 20,000 clones, around 90% of which are singletons. Jointly, the top ten make up roughly 2.6% of the sample.

Robust positive staining for Merkel cell polyomavirus Large T antigen was observed by immunohistochemistry in the tumors of all patients. Approximately twelve Merkel cell carcinoma patients were included, each with robust KLL-tetramer+ populations (above 0.04% of CD8+ T cells) in blood and/or cultured TIL. Every patient was Caucasian, and patient ages had a median of 65 years and ranged from 50 to 77 years. Lymph node tumors were analyzed for patients with unknown primaries who presented with nodal disease, or when insufficient primary tissue was available. For this clone: The antigen this receptor binds is unknown. Per-nucleotide qualities are absent, and no much larger clonotype sits a single base away.

Reading from cysteine to phenylalanine, the CDR3 counts 13 amino acids. CDR3 DNA is the only sequence kept; it has 39 bases, read in frame from the first base. CDR1 and CDR2, per the germline V gene (reference sequence), are GTSNPN and SVGIG. Germline trimming: 5 bases from V, 0 bases from J; junction bases outside gene matches: 3. Sequencing was performed on lymph node tissue. The sequence came from a man aged 45-65 years with Merkel cell carcinoma. The rearranged segments are TRBV30 and TRBJ1-1; 7 bases in the junction line up with TRBD1. DNA sequence: TGTGCCTGGGAGGGACAGTTGAACACTGAAGCTTTCTTT. Its amino acids are CAWEGQLNTEAFF.